The clone carrying this TCR beta chain was observed at least ten times. The antigen is unknown. Germline V lookup: CDR1 SGHNT, CDR2 YENEEA. Trimming took 0 bases from V and 9 from J, leaving 9 bases between them. The CDR3 covers 13 residues. With template switching, a universal primer site was added, and the cDNA carried unique molecular identifiers. MiXCR, applied by TCRdb to the 5' RACE reads, yields one record per CDR3 protein. The table has over 200,000 distinct CDR3 sequences, 8% to 11% seen once. This specimen comes from a study of identical twins. Study results and limitations: Conclusions rested on cross-sectional statistics rather than following the same donors.

Sequenced material: memory T cells sorted from blood. This rearrangement joins TRBV11-3 to TRBJ2-1, with no clear D. The source of this sequence is a man in his fifties or sixties in good health. The CDR3, as DNA: TGTGCCAGCAGCTTAGATTACAAAAGTGAGCAGTTCTTC. It specifies CASSLDYKSEQFF.